This TCR beta chain was sequenced during a study of cytomegalovirus exposure and HLA in healthy donors. Broader study findings: When analyzed later, a missense DCLRE1C variant was found to be linked to TCR beta V- and J-gene trimming. The records held CMV serostatus as the only immune exposure information.

Use of 60 Vbeta and 13 Jbeta primers characterized the PCR. Using immunoSEQ multiplex PCR, the repertoire was profiled, and TCRdb retains in-frame clones only, with some absent. The sample has around 110,000 clones, less than 80% seen once. This clone was seen only a few times. Its antigen is unidentified. After removal of 5 bases from V and 0 bases from J, the junction contained 3 bases not matched to a gene. The CDR3 contains 14 residues. From germline, CDR1 is MNHEY and CDR2 SVGAGI. The genes are TRBV6-5 and TRBJ2-7; 8 bases are shared with TRBD1. Input material: PBMCs. The receptor comes from a woman between 40 and 55 years old in good health and CMV-seropositive. The CDR3 loop reads CASSNGQGSYEQYF. CDR3 DNA sequence: TGTGCCAGCAGTAACGGACAGGGCTCCTACGAGCAGTACTTC.